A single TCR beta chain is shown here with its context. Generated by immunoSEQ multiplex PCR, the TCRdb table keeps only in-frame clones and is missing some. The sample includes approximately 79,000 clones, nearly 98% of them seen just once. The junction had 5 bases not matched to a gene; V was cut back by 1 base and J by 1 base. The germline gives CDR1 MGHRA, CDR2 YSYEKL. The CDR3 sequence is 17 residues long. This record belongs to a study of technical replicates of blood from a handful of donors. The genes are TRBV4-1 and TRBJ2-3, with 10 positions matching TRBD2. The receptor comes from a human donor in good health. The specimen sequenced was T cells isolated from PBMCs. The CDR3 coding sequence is TGCGCCAGCAGCCAAGGAGTGCTAGCGGGGGGCACAGATACGCAGTATTTT. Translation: CASSQGVLAGGTDTQYF.